This is a list of T cell receptor beta chains from one sample in a study of shared clonotypes between healthy human individuals. Assay: immunoSEQ multiplex PCR; the TCRdb copy retains only in-frame clones and omits some. The table records roughly 700,000 clones, approximately 79% of them present only once. Material for sequencing was memory CD4+ T cells sorted from blood. These receptors came from a woman younger than 45 in good health. CDR3s include the opening cysteine and the closing phenylalanine or tryptophan. Each record gives: J gene, V gene, clone size, D gene, CDR3 protein, CDR3 DNA. D genes are given only for firm matches. A row's size may be missing; if present it is once, few, many or a size class.

TRBJ2-3 TRBV11-2 - - CASTSARDTQYF TGTGCCAGCACCTCAGCGAGAGATACGCAGTATTTT
TRBJ2-7 TRBV6-1 - TRBD2 CASSGATSGRAYEQYF TGTGCCAGCAGTGGGGCTACTAGCGGGAGGGCCTACGAGCAGTACTTC
TRBJ1-1 TRBV10-3 - - CAMVGRLNTEAFF TGTGCCATGGTGGGACGACTAAACACTGAAGCTTTCTTT
TRBJ2-5 TRBV5-1 - - CASSRPQETQYF TGCGCCAGCAGCCGTCCCCAAGAGACCCAGTACTTC
TRBJ1-2 TRBV30 - TRBD1 CAWRTSGQGYGYTF TGTGCCTGGAGGACATCGGGACAGGGGTATGGCTACACCTTC
TRBJ1-1 TRBV29-1 few - CSVEDRGRRNEAFF TGCAGCGTTGAAGATCGGGGACGCCGAAATGAAGCTTTCTTT
TRBJ1-1 TRBV28 - - CAIRRGMNTEAFF TGTGCCATCCGTCGAGGGATGAACACTGAAGCTTTCTTT
TRBJ1-2 TRBV28 - - CASSSPVGRYGYTF TGTGCCAGCAGTTCCCCGGTTGGAAGGTATGGCTACACCTTC
TRBJ2-3 TRBV4-2 - - CASSQDLSAARDTQYF TGTGCCAGCAGCCAAGATCTTTCGGCAGCCCGAGATACGCAGTATTTT
TRBJ2-5 TRBV27 - - CASSPGREQETQYF TGTGCCAGCAGTCCCGGACGCGAACAAGAGACCCAGTACTTC
TRBJ1-2 TRBV5-5 - - CASSPDPIYGYTF TGTGCCAGCAGCCCGGACCCTATCTATGGCTACACCTTC
TRBJ2-7 TRBV5-1 once - CASSLNPGRSSYEQYF TGCGCCAGCAGCCTGAACCCCGGACGGAGCTCCTACGAGCAGTACTTC
TRBJ1-2 TRBV28 - - CASTVGYTF TGTGCCAGCACCGTCGGCTACACCTTC
TRBJ2-7 TRBV6-1 - TRBD2 CASSETSGRAIGYEQYF TGTGCCAGCAGTGAGACTAGCGGGAGGGCTATCGGCTACGAGCAGTACTTC
TRBJ2-1 TRBV5-1 once - CASSLGDRYNNEQFF TGCGCCAGCAGCTTGGGCGACAGATATAACAATGAGCAGTTCTTC
TRBJ2-7 TRBV28 - - CASSFGGALSYEQYF TGTGCCAGCAGTTTTGGAGGGGCCCTTTCCTACGAGCAGTACTTC
TRBJ2-1 TRBV29-1 - TRBD2 CSVGLADYNEQFF TGCAGCGTTGGACTAGCGGACTACAATGAGCAGTTCTTC
TRBJ2-1 TRBV7-9 - TRBD1 CASSAGTGDYVSYNEQFF TGTGCCAGCAGCGCCGGGACAGGGGACTATGTCTCCTACAATGAGCAGTTCTTC
TRBJ2-7 TRBV10-3 few TRBD2 CATSTSGSSYEQYF TGTGCCACCTCGACTAGCGGGAGCTCCTACGAGCAGTACTTC
TRBJ2-2 TRBV6-5 few - CASSYEYTGELFF TGTGCCAGCAGTTACGAGTACACCGGGGAGCTGTTTTTT
TRBJ2-7 TRBV27 - - CASSFKGRGNSYEQYF TGTGCCAGCAGTTTTAAGGGGCGCGGAAACTCCTACGAGCAGTACTTC
TRBJ2-1 TRBV28 - TRBD1 CASSLWDRGRNEQFF TGTGCCAGCAGTTTATGGGACAGGGGCAGAAATGAGCAGTTCTTC
TRBJ2-1 TRBV9 - TRBD2 CASSPAGTSGGYNEQFF TGTGCCAGCAGCCCAGCAGGGACTAGCGGAGGATACAATGAGCAGTTCTTC
TRBJ2-1 TRBV5-1 - TRBD1 CASSWRQGTYNEQFF TGCGCCAGCAGCTGGAGACAGGGAACGTACAATGAGCAGTTCTTC
TRBJ2-6 TRBV5-1 - - CASSWVHTSGANVLTF TGCGCCAGCAGCTGGGTACACACCTCTGGGGCCAACGTCCTGACTTTC
TRBJ1-5 TRBV2 - TRBD1 CASRRDRNQPQHF TGTGCCAGCCGCCGGGACAGAAATCAGCCCCAGCATTTT
TRBJ1-3 TRBV5-1 - TRBD1 CASSSGGGMPSGNTIYF TGCGCCAGCAGCTCGGGAGGGGGCATGCCCTCTGGAAACACCATATATTTT
TRBJ1-4 TRBV11-2 - - CASSPVGGEKLFF TGTGCCAGCAGCCCCGTCGGGGGAGAAAAACTGTTTTTT
TRBJ2-2 TRBV30 - - CAWRLAGNTGELFF TGTGCCTGGAGGCTTGCGGGCAACACCGGGGAGCTGTTTTTT
TRBJ1-5 TRBV7-2 - - CASSLQEGQPQHF TGTGCCAGCAGCTTACAGGAAGGTCAGCCCCAGCATTTT
TRBJ2-5 TRBV5-1 - - CASSLDSVQETQYF TGCGCCAGCAGCTTGGATTCCGTCCAAGAGACCCAGTACTTC
TRBJ2-3 TRBV10-3 - TRBD2 CAISGTSGNSDTQYF TGTGCCATCAGTGGGACTAGCGGGAACTCAGATACGCAGTATTTT
TRBJ2-7 TRBV28 - - CASSSRGGVLDEQYF TGTGCCAGCAGTTCCAGGGGAGGTGTTTTGGACGAGCAGTACTTC
TRBJ1-2 TRBV7-2 few - CASSLGGGYGYTF TGTGCCAGCAGCTTGGGGGGAGGCTATGGCTACACCTTC
TRBJ1-2 TRBV28 - - CASSLWGGVGYTF TGTGCCAGCAGTTTATGGGGAGGGGTTGGCTACACCTTC
TRBJ2-5 TRBV7-8 - TRBD2 CASSGGLAGGLLQTQYF TGTGCCAGCAGCGGGGGACTAGCGGGAGGGCTGTTGCAGACCCAGTACTTC
TRBJ1-4 TRBV7-2 - - CASSPKGANEKLFF TGTGCCAGCAGCCCGAAGGGAGCTAATGAAAAACTGTTTTTT
TRBJ2-1 TRBV11-2 - - CASSLEWDAGTEQFF TGTGCCAGCAGCTTAGAGTGGGATGCCGGGACTGAGCAGTTCTTC
TRBJ1-1 TRBV6-1 - - CASKLERLAKAFF TGTGCCAGCAAGTTAGAGAGGTTGGCGAAAGCTTTCTTT
TRBJ1-2 TRBV6-1 - TRBD1 CASSEADRVYGYTF TGTGCCAGCAGTGAAGCTGACAGGGTCTATGGCTACACCTTC
TRBJ1-3 TRBV4-1 few TRBD1 CASSQGQGSGNTIYF TGCGCCAGCAGCCAGGGACAGGGGTCTGGAAACACCATATATTTT
TRBJ1-2 TRBV28 - - CASSFGGTNYGYTF TGTGCCAGCAGTTTCGGCGGGACTAACTATGGCTACACCTTC
TRBJ2-2 TRBV6-1 - - CASIRSGGGELFF TGTGCCAGCATCAGGTCGGGTGGCGGGGAGCTGTTTTTT
TRBJ2-3 TRBV11-3 few - CASSRGTAHTDTQYF TGTGCCAGCAGCCGCGGGACTGCTCACACAGATACGCAGTATTTT
TRBJ2-1 TRBV19 - TRBD2 CASSITGGTYNEQFF TGTGCCAGTAGTATAACGGGAGGTACCTACAATGAGCAGTTCTTC
TRBJ1-5 TRBV18 - TRBD1 CASSLSGTGGGQPQHF TGTGCCAGCTCACTGTCGGGGACAGGGGGAGGACAGCCCCAGCATTTT
TRBJ1-1 TRBV25-1 - - CASSATPVRDTEAFF TGTGCCAGCAGTGCCACCCCGGTCAGAGACACTGAAGCTTTCTTT
TRBJ2-1 TRBV6-6 once - CASSYRLNEQFF TGTGCCAGCAGTTACAGGCTGAATGAGCAGTTCTTC
TRBJ2-1 TRBV7-2 once TRBD2 CASSSPGLAGTAVQFF TGTGCCAGCAGCTCCCCAGGTCTAGCGGGAACGGCGGTGCAGTTCTTC
TRBJ2-1 TRBV7-2 - - CASAGYNEQFF TGTGCCAGCGCAGGGTACAATGAGCAGTTCTTC
TRBJ1-5 TRBV6-5 - TRBD1 CASIGQGAGNQPQHF TGTGCCAGCATCGGACAGGGGGCAGGCAATCAGCCCCAGCATTTT
TRBJ2-3 TRBV7-6 once - CASSPNRTDTQYF TGTGCCAGCAGTCCGAATCGCACAGATACGCAGTATTTT
TRBJ1-4 TRBV28 - TRBD1 CASSEGTGRAKLFF TGTGCCAGCAGTGAAGGGACAGGTCGAGCAAAACTGTTTTTT
TRBJ2-7 TRBV7-9 - - CASSFRSTYEQYF TGTGCCAGCAGCTTCAGGTCAACCTACGAGCAGTACTTC
TRBJ2-3 TRBV7-3 once TRBD2 CASSFLGTSESTDTQYF TGTGCCAGCAGTTTCCTGGGGACTAGCGAGAGCACAGATACGCAGTATTTT
TRBJ2-3 TRBV5-1 few - CASSGGLLNRWYF TGCGCCAGCAGCGGGGGACTCCTAAATCGGTGGTATTTT